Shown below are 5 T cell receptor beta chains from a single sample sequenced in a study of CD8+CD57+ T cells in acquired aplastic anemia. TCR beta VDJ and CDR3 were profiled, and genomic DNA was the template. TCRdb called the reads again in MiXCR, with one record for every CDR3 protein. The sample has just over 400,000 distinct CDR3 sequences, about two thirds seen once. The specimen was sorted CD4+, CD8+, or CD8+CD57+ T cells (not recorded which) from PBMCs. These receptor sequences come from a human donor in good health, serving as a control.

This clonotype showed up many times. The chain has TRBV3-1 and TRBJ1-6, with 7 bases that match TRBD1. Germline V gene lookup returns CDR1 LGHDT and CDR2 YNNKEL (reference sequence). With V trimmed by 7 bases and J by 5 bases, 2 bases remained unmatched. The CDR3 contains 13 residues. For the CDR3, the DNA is TGTGCCAGCAAGGGGACAGATAATTCACCCCTCCACTTT. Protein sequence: CASKGTDNSPLHF.

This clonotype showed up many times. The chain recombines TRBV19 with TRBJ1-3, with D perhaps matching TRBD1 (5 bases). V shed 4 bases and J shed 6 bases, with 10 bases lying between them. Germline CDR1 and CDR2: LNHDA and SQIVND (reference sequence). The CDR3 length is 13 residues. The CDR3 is CASSTRTLNTIYF. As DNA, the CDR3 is TGTGCCAGTAGTACCCGGACATTAAACACCATATATTTT.

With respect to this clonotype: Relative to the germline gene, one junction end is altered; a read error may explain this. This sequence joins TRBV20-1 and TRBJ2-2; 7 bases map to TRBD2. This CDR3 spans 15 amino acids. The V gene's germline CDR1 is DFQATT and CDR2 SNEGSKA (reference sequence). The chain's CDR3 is CSARGEGPNTGELPF. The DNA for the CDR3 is TGCAGTGCTAGGGGGGAGGGACCGAACACCGGGGAGCTGCCTTTT.

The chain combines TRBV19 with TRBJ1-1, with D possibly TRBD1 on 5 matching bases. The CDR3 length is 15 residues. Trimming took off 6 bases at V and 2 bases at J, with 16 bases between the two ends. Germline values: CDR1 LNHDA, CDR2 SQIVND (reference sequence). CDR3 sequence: CASRMDEDINTEAFF. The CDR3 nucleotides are TGTGCCAGTAGGATGGACGAGGACATAAACACTGAAGCTTTCTTT.

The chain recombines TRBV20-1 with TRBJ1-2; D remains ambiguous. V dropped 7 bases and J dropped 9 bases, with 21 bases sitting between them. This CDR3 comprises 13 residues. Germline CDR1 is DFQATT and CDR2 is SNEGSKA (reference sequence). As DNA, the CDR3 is TGCAGTGTTGGAAGTGGAGGTAACGCACGCTACACCTTC. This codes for CSVGSGGNARYTF.